Shown below are 28 T cell receptor beta chains from a single sample sequenced in a study of control samples from healthy donors and cancer patients. The data were produced by immunoSEQ multiplex PCR, yet TCRdb's version contains in-frame clones alone and is incomplete. The table has approximately 94,000 clones, less than 85% seen once. Sequencing was carried out using PBMCs. The receptor source for this set is a man aged 65-85 years with lung cancer.

This clone showed up just once. The V and J genes are TRBV30 and TRBJ2-1; 7 nucleotides agree with TRBD2. CDR1 is GTSNPN and CDR2 is SVGIG in the germline V gene (reference sequence). J lost 8 bases, V lost 4 bases, and 5 bases had no gene match. The CDR3 totals 12 residues. In nucleotides, the CDR3 is TGTGCCTGGAACCTGGGAGGGCATGAGCAGTTCTTC. Its translation is CAWNLGGHEQFF.

The chain links TRBV5-1 to TRBJ2-5; the D is unclear. This CDR3 is built from 14 residues. Germline values: CDR1 SGHRS, CDR2 YFSETQ. Deletions cut 0 bases from V and 1 base from J, with 7 bases between. The CDR3 nucleotides read TGCGCCAGCAGCTTGGGTGCTCCCCAAGAGACCCAGTACTTC. This sequence encodes CASSLGAPQETQYF.

The chain uses TRBV30 and TRBJ2-7, with TRBD1 matching over 7 bases. This CDR3 has 13 residues. With V trimmed by 3 bases and J by 2 bases, 4 bases remained unmatched. The germline V gene has CDR1 GTSNPN and CDR2 SVGIG (reference sequence). This CDR3 is CAWSRDSAYEQYF. Here the CDR3 DNA reads TGTGCCTGGAGCCGGGACAGCGCCTACGAGCAGTACTTC.

This chain uses TRBV3-1 (or the pseudogene TRBV3-2) with TRBJ1-1; 7 nucleotides line up with TRBD1. The CDR3 totals 15 residues. Trimming took 0 bases from V and 1 from J; bases not matched to a gene: 2. Germline loops: CDR1 LGHDT, CDR2 YNNKEL (reference sequence). The CDR3 DNA follows: TGTGCCAGCAGCCAAGAGACAGGGAGGAACACTGAAGCTTTCTTT. It yields the protein CASSQETGRNTEAFF.

This chain connects TRBV6-5 to TRBJ1-4; 7 bases fit TRBD1. V lost 8 bases and J lost 6; bases outside the gene matches: 6. Germline assignment: CDR1 MNHEY and CDR2 SVGAGI. CDR3 length: 13 amino acids. The CDR3 DNA sequence: TGTGCCAGCTCCCGGGACAGCCATGAAAAACTGTTTTTT. Translation gives CASSRDSHEKLFF.

This sequence joins TRBV6-5 and TRBJ2-5, with 7 bases fitting TRBD1. V lost 2 bases and J lost 3; bases outside the gene matches: 3. CDR3 size: 14 residues. The germline CDR1 and CDR2 sequences are MNHEY and SVGAGI. In DNA, the CDR3 is TGTGCCAGCAGTTACAGGGGGCTGGAAGAGACCCAGTACTTC. It yields the protein CASSYRGLEETQYF.

The CDR3 reads CASSLFPSTGGQPQHF. The CDR3 nucleotides are TGCGCCAGCAGCTTGTTTCCCAGTACAGGGGGTCAGCCCCAGCATTTT. This sequence joins TRBV5-1 and TRBJ1-5; 8 bases map to TRBD1. The V and J ends lost 1 base and 6 bases, in that order; junction bases with no gene match: 9. The CDR3 loop spans 16 amino acids. Germline CDR1 reads SGHRS; CDR2 reads YFSETQ.

The chain joins TRBV11-2 to TRBJ2-3; 10 bases match TRBD1. The length of the CDR3 is 15 residues. V shed 5 bases, J shed 4 bases, and the junction held 6 bases outside the gene matches. Germline loops: CDR1 SGHAT, CDR2 FQNNGV. CDR3 coding DNA: TGTGCCAGCAGCCGCCGGGACAGGGGAGCAGATACGCAGTATTTT. It encodes CASSRRDRGADTQYF.

In the case of this clone: This sample also contains other DNA sequences that code for the same CDR3. This rearrangement joins TRBV6-5 to TRBJ1-5; weak D call: TRBD1 (5 bases). This CDR3 has 13 amino acids. Trimming pared 7 bases from V and 6 bases from J, leaving 13 bases between. CDR1 is MNHEY, CDR2 SVGAGI, per germline. This CDR3 reads CASTTGGGQPQHF. Here the CDR3 DNA reads TGTGCCAGCACCACTGGGGGGGGTCAGCCCCAGCATTTT.

This clone turned up a few times. V and J are TRBV6-5 and TRBJ2-2; D ambiguous. V gave up 1 base and J gave up 2 bases, with 5 bases separating them. Germline assignment: CDR1 MNHEY and CDR2 SVGAGI. The CDR3 has 14 residues. For the CDR3, the DNA is TGTGCCAGCAGTTACTACCGTAACACCGGGGAGCTGTTTTTT. Its translation: CASSYYRNTGELFF.

This sequence joins TRBV19 and TRBJ2-7; the match to TRBD1 covers 7 bases. This CDR3 is built from 17 residues. The V gene's germline CDR1 is LNHDA and CDR2 SQIVND (reference sequence). Unmatched junction bases numbered 13, after V lost 5 bases and J lost 0 bases. CDR3 nucleotides: TGTGCCAGTAGTCGAGATCACAGACAGGGAAGCTCCTACGAGCAGTACTTC. It translates to CASSRDHRQGSSYEQYF. The variable domain in full, with the rest retrieved from reference TRBV19 and TRBJ2-7, is DGGITQSPKYLFRKEGQNVTLSCEQNLNHDAMYWYRQDPGQGLRLIYYSQIVNDFQKGDIAEGYSVSREKKESFPLTVTSAQKNPTAFYLCASSRDHRQGSSYEQYFGPGTRLTVT.

This chain joins TRBV5-1 and TRBJ2-1; D ambiguous. The CDR3 runs to 13 residues. The germline V gene has CDR1 SGHRS and CDR2 YFSETQ. V lost 2 bases and J 1 base, leaving 4 bases between the germline ends. The CDR3 loop reads CASSFPSYNEQFF. CDR3 coding DNA: TGCGCCAGCAGCTTCCCGTCCTACAATGAGCAGTTCTTC.

The chain employs TRBV18 and TRBJ1-3, with D tentatively TRBD1 (5 bases). Germline CDR1 and CDR2: KGHSH and LQKENI. Trimming removed 3 bases at V and 0 bases at J, with 6 bases between. This CDR3 contains 14 residues. This chain's CDR3 is CASSPDISGNTIYF. CDR3 nucleotide sequence: TGTGCCAGCTCACCGGACATCTCTGGAAACACCATATATTTT.

This clone was counted a single time. The gene calls are TRBV9 and TRBJ1-2; 7 bases align to TRBD1. The CDR3 sequence is 14 residues long. Germline V gene lookup returns CDR1 SGDLS and CDR2 YYNGEE. Trimming took 3 bases from V and 4 from J; bases not matched to a gene: 6. DNA of the CDR3: TGTGCCAGCAGCGGACCGGGACAGATCTATGGCTACACCTTC. Translated: CASSGPGQIYGYTF.

This rearrangement joins TRBV5-1 to TRBJ2-1; D gene unclear. Trimming removed 4 bases from V and 8 bases from J, with 10 bases in between. Germline V gives CDR1 SGHRS, CDR2 YFSETQ. The CDR3 spans 12 residues. For the CDR3, the DNA is TGCGCCAGCAGCGGCTTGATTGATGAGCAGTTCTTC. As protein: CASSGLIDEQFF.

This clone turned up a few times. The chain recombines TRBV29-1 with TRBJ2-7; 8 bases line up with TRBD1. Germline CDR1 is SQVTM and CDR2 is ANQGSEA. This CDR3 has 13 amino acids. V was pared by 4 bases and J by 4 bases, with 6 bases of the junction left unmatched. The CDR3 spells CSVGTGSPYEQYF. The CDR3 DNA reads as TGCAGCGTTGGGACAGGGTCTCCATACGAGCAGTACTTC.

The chain uses TRBV25-1 and TRBJ2-2; tentatively, D is TRBD1 (5 bases). The CDR3 is 16 amino acids. V was shortened by 2 bases and J by 6 bases, with 16 bases between the two germline ends. Germline CDR1 reads MGHDK; CDR2 reads SYGVNS. The CDR3 loop reads CASSEHLQGSAGELFF. The CDR3 bases are TGTGCCAGCAGTGAACACCTTCAGGGAAGTGCCGGGGAGCTGTTTTTT.

This clone was seen only a few times. V usage is TRBV4-1 and J usage is TRBJ2-3, with D unclear. CDR3 length equals 13 residues. The germline V and J ends were trimmed by 0 bases and 5 bases, with 6 bases remaining between them. Germline assignment: CDR1 MGHRA and CDR2 YSYEKL. The CDR3: CASSQEAVDTQYF. The CDR3 nucleotides read TGCGCCAGCAGCCAAGAGGCCGTAGATACGCAGTATTTT.

This clone was detected only a few times. This chain connects TRBV6-5 to TRBJ1-5, with no clear D. Germline-derived CDR1 and CDR2 are MNHEY and SVGAGI. V was clipped by 6 bases and J by 4 bases, with 16 bases between them. This CDR3 region has 15 residues. CDR3 nucleotide sequence: TGTGCCAGCAGCTCCACCCCCAAGCCGAATCAGCCCCAGCATTTT. This encodes CASSSTPKPNQPQHF.

The gene calls are TRBV30 and TRBJ2-2; unclear D gene. The CDR3 loop spans 14 amino acids. CDR1 GTSNPN and CDR2 SVGIG come from the germline V gene (reference sequence). V shed 2 bases and J shed 6 bases, with 13 bases lying between them. Here the CDR3 DNA reads TGTGCCTGGAGTTCTCGGCTGGAAGCCGGGGAGCTGTTTTTT. Its protein product is CAWSSRLEAGELFF.

CDR3 amino acids: CASSLVGLRQYF. The CDR3 DNA is TGTGCCAGCAGCTTAGTGGGGTTGCGGCAGTATTTT. This sequence joins TRBV7-3 and TRBJ2-3; the D is unclear. The CDR3 spans 12 residues. V dropped 2 bases and J dropped 11 bases, with 11 bases sitting between them. The germline gives CDR1 SGHTA, CDR2 FQGTGA.

V gene TRBV11-2 combines with J gene TRBJ1-4; D remains unclear. In germline, CDR1 is SGHAT, CDR2 FQNNGV. The V and J ends lost 5 bases and 4 bases respectively, with 5 bases between them. The CDR3 contains 12 residues. The CDR3 loop is CASSRLNEKLFF. The DNA of the CDR3 is TGTGCCAGCAGCCGACTTAATGAAAAACTGTTTTTT. Looking up the rest from reference TRBV11-2 and TRBJ1-4 gives the full variable domain: EAGVAQSPRYKIIEKRQSVAFWCNPISGHATLYWYQQILGQGPKLLIQFQNNGVVDDSQLPKDRFSAERLKGVDSTLKIQPAKLEDSAVYLCASSRLNEKLFFGSGTQLSVL.

The genes are TRBV10-1 and TRBJ2-1, with D possibly matching TRBD2 (6 bases). Trimming left V 2 bases short and J 10 bases short, with 18 bases between. This CDR3 has 15 residues. Germline assignment: CDR1 WNHNN and CDR2 SYGVQD (reference sequence). The chain's CDR3 is CASSETSIRNGEQFF. CDR3 DNA sequence: TGCGCCAGCAGTGAGACTAGCATAAGGAACGGGGAGCAGTTCTTC.

V usage is TRBV10-1 and J usage is TRBJ2-7; D is possibly TRBD2 (7 bases). This CDR3 has 14 residues. Trimming cost V 6 bases and J 2 bases, with 14 bases left between them. Germline V gives CDR1 WNHNN, CDR2 SYGVQD (reference sequence). DNA of the CDR3: TGCGCCAGCAGCAAGGGGGGGGCCACCTACGAGCAGTACTTC. It is translated as CASSKGGATYEQYF.

This chain uses TRBV7-8 with TRBJ2-3, with 14 bases lining up with TRBD2. V trimming: 1 base; J trimming: 5 bases; junction bases outside the gene matches: 8. CDR3 length equals 18 residues. CDR1 and CDR2 from the germline V gene are SGHVS and FQNEAQ. The CDR3, as DNA: TGTGCCAGCAGCTTAGGTCGGGGACTAGCGGGGGAGAGAGATACGCAGTATTTT. Translation gives CASSLGRGLAGERDTQYF.

The DNA of the CDR3 is TGTGCCAGTAGTTTCTCCTTTGGCGGGGCCAACGTCCTGACTTTC. Protein sequence: CASSFSFGGANVLTF. The chain uses TRBV19 and TRBJ2-6; D is ambiguous. This CDR3 comprises 15 residues. The V gene lost 5 bases and the J gene lost 4 bases, with 12 bases spanning the gap. Looked up from germline, CDR1 is LNHDA and CDR2 is SQIVND (reference sequence).

The chain has TRBV9 and TRBJ1-1; no reliable D call. With 0 bases removed from V and 0 bases from J, the gap between germline ends came to 9 bases. Germline CDR1 SGDLS, CDR2 YYNGEE. This CDR3 contains 15 residues. The CDR3 sequence: CASSVEEHMNTEAFF. The CDR3 nucleotides read TGTGCCAGCAGCGTAGAAGAACACATGAACACTGAAGCTTTCTTT.

This rearrangement joins TRBV7-3 to TRBJ2-7, with 8 bases matching TRBD2. The germline CDR1 and CDR2 sequences are SGHTA and FQGTGA. V lost 5 bases, J lost 0 bases, and 6 bases stayed unmatched. The CDR3 has 15 amino acids. The CDR3 reads CASSPNGLASYEQYF. The CDR3 DNA reads as TGTGCCAGCAGCCCAAATGGACTAGCCTCCTACGAGCAGTACTTC. The full variable domain, with the rest looked up from reference TRBV7-3 and TRBJ2-7, is GAGVSQTPSNKVTEKGKYVELRCDPISGHTALYWYRQSLGQGPEFLIYFQGTGAADDSGLPNDRFFAVRPEGSVSTLKIQRTERGDSAVYLCASSPNGLASYEQYFGPGTRLTVT.